Listed here is a single T cell receptor beta chain. This clonotype is labeled large (0.1 to 1%). Its specific antigen is unknown. No base quality information exists; no much larger clone differs at one position. V drops 2 bases and J drops 0 bases, leaving 9 bases in between. Based on the germline V gene, the CDR1 and CDR2 sequences are MDHEN and SYDVKM. The cysteine opens and the phenylalanine closes a CDR3 of 15 amino acids. Left in the record is the CDR3 DNA by itself, 45 bases read in frame from the first base. Sequencing relied on a NextSeq 500. The QIAseq Immune Repertoire RNA Library Kit, Human TCR Panel, was used to prepare TCR libraries from around 14 ng of total RNA. TCR libraries were sequenced on an Illumina NextSeq with a Mid Output V2 kit, and asymmetric 261x41 paired-end reads were used. Every TCR library was diluted to 4 to 4.5 nM, then pooled, denatured and loaded at about 0.93 pM. Per the source publication's procedure: TCR FASTQ files were processed in the QIAGEN GeneGlobe Data Analysis Center, and downstream analysis was performed in R 3.5.2. Clonality was computed as one minus Shannon entropy normalized by the log of the number of unique productive sequences. Within each subset, Fisher exact tests at 5% FDR identified TRA or TRB clonotypes differing in abundance between baseline and M1. Differentially abundant clonotypes were grouped as emerging, expanding, contracting or non-expanding/contracting. Morisita's overlap index was used to measure how much repertoires overlapped between patients. TCRdb applied fastp at Q25 and MiXCR to the public reads, then kept only in-frame beta chains. Here each entry gathers all rows of one CDR3 protein and keeps the most common genes and DNA. TCRdb's processing, not the authors' own work, is the source of the V and J calls. The sample includes approximately 1,200 distinct CDR3 sequences, with roughly 5.7% observed a single time. The ten largest account for approximately 11% of the sample.

The data were taken from a study of circulating CD8 cells and anti-PD-1 response in melanoma (TCRdb year 2020). At the level of the whole study: Patients received nivolumab intravenously at 3 mg/kg every 2 weeks. The TCR repertoire analysis included around 11 melanoma patients, of whom 7 were non-responders and 4 were responders. In on-treatment samples, a biotinylated anti-human IgG4 antibody was used to detect PD-1. Patients with complete or partial responses were counted as responders, while patients with stable or progressive disease (RECIST v1.1) were counted as non-responders. The melanoma cohort included approximately 13 patients, of whom seven received anti-PD-1 as first-line therapy and six had previously received targeted therapy or immunotherapy.

Using a BD FACSAria II cell sorter, four subsets defined by PD-1 and/or TIGIT were sorted from live CD3+CD8+TCRalphabeta+ cells. Circulating CD8 T cells were sorted into four subsets by PD-1 and TIGIT expression to characterize their relevance to anti-PD-1 therapy response. From each sorted CD8 T-cell subset, both TCR alpha and TCR beta chains were sequenced. Peripheral blood was drawn before the first anti-PD-1 injection and after two and four injections. Ficoll gradient centrifugation was used to isolate PBMCs right away. Until use, PBMCs were stored frozen in liquid nitrogen in RPMI containing around 21% FCS and approximately 10% DMSO. After thawing, PBMCs were stained with a viability dye and with antibodies against CD3, CD8alpha, TCRalphabeta, PD-1 and TIGIT. The RNeasy Kit was used to extract total RNA, and all samples had a RIN greater than 7. Broader findings and caveats from the paper: Between subsets, repertoires were largely private, with fewer than 7% of TRB clonotypes shared at M1, and the highest sharing was seen between DPOS and TIGIT. The cohort included both treatment-naive and previously treated patients, and the authors noted that this mix could influence results. The published TCR repertoire comparisons relied only on baseline and M1 samples from a small cohort that had few responders. Since no tumor material could be accessed, the researchers instead assessed tumor reactivity using peptide assays on expanded sorted subsets. The DNEG repertoire had the highest diversity, the PD-1 and DPOS repertoires had similar and higher clonality, and the TIGIT repertoires had the lowest diversity. Because material was limited, most experiments were generally run without replicates.

Rearrangement joined TRBV28 to TRBJ2-3; the D gene is unclear. Here the sequenced sample was CD8+ T cells from PBMCs, taken at baseline or after one month of anti-PD-1 therapy (not recorded which). The source of this sequence is a human donor with melanoma. The DNA sequence reads TGTGCCAGCAGTTTAGAGAGTACTAGCACAGATACGCAGTATTTT. Protein translation: CASSLESTSTDTQYF.